A single TCR beta chain is shown here with its context. Authors' data handling: Reference gene primer amplification in the assay estimated nucleated cell counts. Using immunoSEQ multiplex PCR, the repertoire was profiled, and TCRdb retains in-frame clones only, with some absent. Clone size and the V and J calls come from that table; the DNA yielded D and trimming. The sample lists tens of thousands of clones; 85% to 90% were seen once. This entry belongs to a study of blood T cell repertoires in COVID-19. Overall study: PBMCs, B-cell-depleted T cells, or T cells provided the cDNA or gDNA that made up the material.

The sequence was obtained from a man between 65 and 79 years old with acute or convalescent COVID-19. The sample consisted of peripheral blood.

The CDR3 DNA reads TGCGCCAGCAGCTTGGTCAGGGGAACTGGAAACACCATATATTTT. Its protein product is CASSLVRGTGNTIYF. The chain has TRBV5-1 and TRBJ1-3, with D tentatively TRBD1 (6 bases). The CDR3 consists of 15 residues. V lost 0 bases and J 2 bases, leaving 9 bases between the germline ends. CDR1 and CDR2 from the germline V gene are SGHRS and YFSETQ.